This record looks at one T cell receptor beta chain sequence and its context. Antigen specificity is unknown. This sample is drawn from a study of graft-versus-host responses after intestinal transplantation. Overall study context: Each recipient received a multivisceral, liver-intestinal, or isolated intestinal graft. Uniformly, recipients were administered anti-thymocyte globulin induction with subsequent tacrolimus and steroids for 3 to 4 years. General study points: GvH clones were identified in recipient marrow, with some first appearing in ileum or blood.

Clones were read by immunoSEQ multiplex PCR, and TCRdb kept only the in-frame ones, dropping some. The repertoire holds tens of thousands of clones, with roughly four fifths as singletons. Germline loops: CDR1 SGDLS, CDR2 YYNGEE. The CDR3 consists of 12 residues. Trimming pared 4 bases from V and 5 bases from J, leaving 9 bases between. V is TRBV9 and J is TRBJ1-2; D is ambiguous. This sample comprised unstimulated CD8+ T cells sorted from spleen or lymph node cells, obtained before transplant. This receptor was taken from a human donor who was the organ donor for an intestinal transplant. The CDR3: CASSSQGYGYTF. For the CDR3, the DNA is TGTGCCAGCAGCTCACAAGGTTATGGCTACACCTTC.